One T cell receptor (beta chain) is described in this entry. Antigen: not known. As for time point: blood 4 weeks post-SBRT, at nephrectomy. Treatment described: 15 Gy SBRT to primary tumor, nephrectomy 4 weeks later. Nephrectomy followed 15 Gy stereotactic body radiation by 4 weeks. The patient's renal cell carcinoma had clear cell pathology. The length of the CDR3 is 15 residues. CDR1 is LGHNA and CDR2 is YNFKEQ in the germline V gene. Trimming took 0 bases from V and 6 from J, leaving 14 bases between them. These data come from a study of radiation and T cells in renal cell carcinoma. Regarding the study as a whole: Baseline intratumoral clonotype presence is unknown without pretreatment biopsies. In blood, top tumor clones expanded by 2 weeks, shrinking by 4.

Some clones are missing from TCRdb's copy, which holds only in-frame ones; the method was immunoSEQ multiplex PCR. Of 60,000 to 95,000 clones in the sample, over 65% are singletons; the top ten hold more than 2%. The clonotype comes from a woman aged 55 to 70 with renal cell carcinoma. Here the sequenced sample was blood, taken from a patient whose treatment included radiotherapy and nephrectomy. The rearrangement uses TRBV4-2 and TRBJ1-2; D perhaps matches TRBD1 (6 bases). In nucleotides, the CDR3 is TGTGCCAGCAGCCAAGATCTATTTGGGGGCGATGGCTACACCTTC. Protein sequence: CASSQDLFGGDGYTF.